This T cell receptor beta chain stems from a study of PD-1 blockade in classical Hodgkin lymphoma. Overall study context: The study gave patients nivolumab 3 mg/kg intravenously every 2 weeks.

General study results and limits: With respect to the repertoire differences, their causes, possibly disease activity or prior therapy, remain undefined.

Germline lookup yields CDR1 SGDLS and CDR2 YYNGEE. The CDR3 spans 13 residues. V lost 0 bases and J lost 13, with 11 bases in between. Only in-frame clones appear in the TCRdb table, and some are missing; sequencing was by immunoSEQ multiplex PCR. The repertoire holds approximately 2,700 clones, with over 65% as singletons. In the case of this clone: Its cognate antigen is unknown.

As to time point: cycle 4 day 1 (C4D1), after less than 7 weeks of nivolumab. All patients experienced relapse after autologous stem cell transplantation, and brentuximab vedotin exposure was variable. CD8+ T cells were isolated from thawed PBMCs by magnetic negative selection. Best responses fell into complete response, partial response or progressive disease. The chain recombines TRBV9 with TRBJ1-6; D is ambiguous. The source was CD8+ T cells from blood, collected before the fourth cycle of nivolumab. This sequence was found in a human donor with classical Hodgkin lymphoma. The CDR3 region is CASSVGSSSPLHF. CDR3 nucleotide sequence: TGTGCCAGCAGCGTAGGGTCCTCCTCCCCCCTCCACTTT.